Below are 29 T cell receptor beta chains sequenced from a single sample in a study of shared clonotypes between healthy human individuals. The method was immunoSEQ multiplex PCR; TCRdb's version includes in-frame clones alone and lacks a portion of them. The sample has roughly 2.5 million clones, around 94% seen once. Sample: naive CD4+ T cells sorted from blood. Subset in this sample: CD45RA+ positively selected. Receptors were obtained from a young man in good health.

The chain links TRBV21-1 to TRBJ2-7; the table assigns TRBD1, which was not confirmed against the DNA. TRBV21-1 is assigned pseudogene status. This CDR3 region has 18 residues. The CDR3 nucleotides read TGTGCCAGCAGCAGAAGTGGGTGGCTGACAGGGGGTCAGTGCGAGCAGTACTTC. Translation gives CASSRSGWLTGGQCEQYF.

V usage is TRBV9 and J usage is TRBJ1-3; D remains ambiguous. Trimming removed 3 bases at V and 2 bases at J, with 15 bases between. In germline, CDR1 is SGDLS, CDR2 YYNGEE. The CDR3 spans 16 residues. Here the CDR3 DNA reads TGTGCCAGCAGCGCCTCCCTCGAAGGGACTGGAAACACCATATATTTT. Translating it yields CASSASLEGTGNTIYF.

The J gene is TRBJ2-7, the V gene TRBV6-1; weak D call: TRBD1 (6 bases). The CDR3 runs 15 residues. Deletions cut 4 bases from V and 0 bases from J, with 13 bases between. Germline CDR1 reads MNHNS; CDR2 reads SASEGT. The CDR3 sequence: CASSVAGAPSYEQYF. The CDR3 region has the DNA TGTGCCAGCAGTGTAGCAGGGGCCCCCTCCTACGAGCAGTACTTC.

The rearrangement links TRBV10-2 to TRBJ1-5; tentative D call: TRBD1 (5 bases). The CDR3 length is 15 residues. The V end lost 4 bases, the J end lost 5 bases, and 15 bases lay between the germline ends. Per the germline V gene, CDR1 is WSHSY and CDR2 is SAAADI. CDR3 region: CASSGGEGWDQPQHF. The CDR3 bases are TGCGCCAGCAGTGGGGGGGAGGGATGGGATCAGCCCCAGCATTTT.

In regard to this clone: The same CDR3 is also encoded by other DNA sequences in this sample. The gene calls are TRBV6-5 and TRBJ1-1; 7 nucleotides line up with TRBD1. V was clipped by 0 bases and J by 5 bases; unmatched bases: 6. Germline CDR1 MNHEY, CDR2 SVGAGI. This CDR3 is 15 amino acids long. DNA of the CDR3: TGTGCCAGCAGTTACTCGCGACAGGGTAGAACTGAAGCTTTCTTT. Its translation is CASSYSRQGRTEAFF.

About this clone: Other DNA sequences within the sample encode an identical CDR3. The chain employs TRBV30 and TRBJ1-3; D is ambiguous. The CDR3 is 13 residues long. Germline V CDR1 and CDR2: GTSNPN, SVGIG (reference sequence). Trimming took 0 bases from V and 1 from J, leaving 4 bases between them. CDR3 DNA sequence: TGTGCCTGGAGTGTACAATCTGGAAACACCATATATTTT. Translating it yields CAWSVQSGNTIYF.

This chain joins TRBV4-3 and TRBJ2-1, with no clear D. Per germline, CDR1 LGHNA and CDR2 YSLEER. The length of the CDR3 is 13 residues. V lost 0 bases, J lost 6 bases, and 6 bases lay in between. The CDR3 nucleotides read TGCGCCAGCAGCCAAGATTGGTCCAATGAGCAGTTCTTC. Its protein product is CASSQDWSNEQFF.

The chain links TRBV28 to TRBJ1-6, with TRBD1 as a possible D gene (6 bases). V was cut by 5 bases and J by 9 bases, with 17 bases left in between. The CDR3 sequence is 15 residues long. The germline gives CDR1 MDHEN, CDR2 SYDVKM. CDR3 DNA sequence: TGTGCCAGCAGTCCCCCCCGGGGGGGCGGTTCACCCCTCCACTTT. This translates into CASSPPRGGGSPLHF.

V is TRBV7-2 and J is TRBJ2-4, with D maybe TRBD2 (6 bases). The CDR3 contains 14 residues. Trimming took 3 bases from V and 8 from J, leaving 14 bases between them. Germline V gene lookup returns CDR1 SGHTA and CDR2 FQGNSA. CDR3 sequence: CASSLTGGWDIQYF. The CDR3 nucleotides are TGTGCCAGCAGCTTGACCGGGGGTTGGGACATTCAGTACTTC.

The chain combines TRBV6-5 with TRBJ2-5; D is undetermined. There are 15 residues in the CDR3. CDR1 and CDR2 (germline): MNHEY, SVGAGI. V lost 2 bases to trimming and J lost 3 bases, with 13 bases between them. CDR3 protein: CASSYVQSPKETQYF. The CDR3 DNA reads TGTGCCAGCAGTTACGTACAGTCGCCCAAAGAGACCCAGTACTTC.

The J gene is TRBJ1-4, the V gene TRBV28; possible D gene TRBD1, 6 bases. Between the trimmed V and J ends, which lost 5 bases and 1 base, there was a span of 17 bases. The CDR3 consists of 17 residues. The germline CDR1 and CDR2 sequences are MDHEN and SYDVKM. CDR3 in DNA: TGTGCCAGCAGTCCCTCCGTCTTGACAGGAACTAATGAAAAACTGTTTTTT. This codes for CASSPSVLTGTNEKLFF.

This chain connects TRBV9 to TRBJ1-4, with 7 bases identical to TRBD1. CDR1 SGDLS and CDR2 YYNGEE come from the germline V gene. The junction had 6 bases not matched to a gene; V was cut back by 0 bases and J by 4 bases. This CDR3 is 16 amino acids long. In nucleotides, the CDR3 is TGTGCCAGCAGCGTAGGCGGGACAGCTAATAATGAAAAACTGTTTTTT. Its protein product is CASSVGGTANNEKLFF.

The rearrangement joins TRBV7-9 to TRBJ1-1, with D maybe TRBD1 (6 bases). CDR1 SEHNR and CDR2 FQNEAQ come from the germline V gene (reference sequence). The CDR3 length is 13 residues. The V and J ends lost 7 bases and 4 bases respectively, with 13 bases between them. The CDR3 loop reads CASTQTGSTEAFF. In nucleotides, the CDR3 is TGTGCCAGCACCCAGACAGGTTCCACTGAAGCTTTCTTT.

The J gene is TRBJ2-1, the V gene TRBV19; no clear D. The CDR3 runs to 12 residues. The germline CDR1 and CDR2 sequences are LNHDA and SQIVND (reference sequence). V lost 0 bases and J 5 bases, leaving 2 bases between the germline ends. CDR3 sequence (DNA): TGTGCCAGTAGTATAGATAACAATGAGCAGTTCTTC. Protein sequence: CASSIDNNEQFF. Looking up the rest from reference TRBV19 and TRBJ2-1 gives the full variable domain: DGGITQSPKYLFRKEGQNVTLSCEQNLNHDAMYWYRQDPGQGLRLIYYSQIVNDFQKGDIAEGYSVSREKKESFPLTVTSAQKNPTAFYLCASSIDNNEQFFGPGTRLTVL.

The V and J genes are TRBV11-2 and TRBJ2-7; D perhaps matches TRBD2 (6 bases). In germline, CDR1 is SGHAT, CDR2 FQNNGV. The CDR3 is made up of 15 amino acids. V was cut by 5 bases and J by 3 bases, with 17 bases left in between. The CDR3 bases are TGTGCCAGCAGCCCCCCCGTTAGCGGAGTCTACGAGCAGTACTTC. Encoded protein: CASSPPVSGVYEQYF.

The chain joins TRBV11-2 to TRBJ2-2, with D perhaps TRBD2 (6 bases). CDR3 size: 17 residues. Germline V lookup: CDR1 SGHAT, CDR2 FQNNGV. The V end was cut by 2 bases, the J end by 1 base, with 14 bases between. The chain's CDR3 is CASSLRPGLVNTGELFF. CDR3 DNA sequence: TGTGCCAGCAGCTTACGCCCGGGACTGGTGAACACCGGGGAGCTGTTTTTT.

The rearrangement joins TRBV5-4 to TRBJ2-3; 9 bases agree with TRBD1. V lost 2 bases and J lost 7; bases outside the gene matches: 2. The CDR3 is 13 amino acids. CDR1 and CDR2 (germline): SGHNT, YYREEE (reference sequence). CDR3 protein: CASSFDRGNTQYF. CDR3 in DNA: TGTGCCAGCAGCTTCGACAGGGGGAATACGCAGTATTTT.

The chain joins TRBV5-4 to TRBJ2-3; 7 bases line up with TRBD2. Germline V lookup: CDR1 SGHNT, CDR2 YYREEE (reference sequence). Unmatched junction bases numbered 7, after V lost 3 bases and J lost 9 bases. The CDR3 contains 13 residues. This CDR3 reads CASSSLGRETQYF. CDR3 sequence (DNA): TGTGCCAGCAGCTCCCTGGGGAGGGAGACGCAGTATTTT. The full variable domain, with the rest looked up from reference TRBV5-4 and TRBJ2-3, is ETGVTQSPTHLIKTRGQQVTLRCSSQSGHNTVSWYQQALGQGPQFIFQYYREEENGRGNFPPRFSGLQFPNYSSELNVNALELDDSALYLCASSSLGRETQYFGPGTRLTVL.

As concerns this clone: The same CDR3 also results from other DNA sequences found in this sample. The chain recombines TRBV30 with TRBJ1-1; tentatively, D is TRBD1 (5 bases). The CDR3 runs to 11 residues. With 7 bases removed from V and 5 bases from J, the gap between germline ends came to 11 bases. Per germline, CDR1 GTSNPN and CDR2 SVGIG (reference sequence). The CDR3 region is CASSRDTEAFF. CDR3 coding DNA: TGTGCCTCCAGCAGGGATACTGAAGCTTTCTTT.

The rearrangement joins TRBV6-5 to TRBJ2-7, with a weak D call TRBD1 (6 bases). The CDR3 spans 12 residues. Germline V gene sequence: CDR1 MNHEY, CDR2 SVGAGI. V lost 6 bases and J 6 bases, leaving 12 bases between the germline ends. Here the CDR3 DNA reads TGTGCCAGCAGCAGGACAGAGGGCGAGCAGTACTTC. It codes for CASSRTEGEQYF.

The genes are TRBV14 and TRBJ2-7; 7 bases fit TRBD1. Germline lookup yields CDR1 SGHDN and CDR2 FVKESK. V dropped 1 base and J dropped 6; count of bases not matched to a gene: 0. The CDR3 totals 12 residues. CDR3 sequence reads: CASSQAGGEQYF. DNA of the CDR3: TGTGCCAGCAGCCAAGCAGGGGGCGAGCAGTACTTC.

This clone was seen a single time. CDR3 nucleotide sequence: TGCAGCGTTGTTGGCAGGGACCAAGAGACCCAGTACTTC. Translating it yields CSVVGRDQETQYF. J is TRBJ2-5 and V is TRBV29-1, with D perhaps matching TRBD1 (5 bases). The germline V gene has CDR1 SQVTM and CDR2 ANQGSEA. V shed 4 bases and J shed 0 bases, with 9 bases lying between them. This CDR3 contains 13 residues.

V is TRBV5-1 and J is TRBJ2-3; D remains ambiguous. Germline-derived CDR1 and CDR2 are SGHRS and YFSETQ. The germline V and J ends were trimmed by 0 bases and 2 bases, with 4 bases remaining between them. The CDR3 sequence is 13 residues long. Here the CDR3 reads CASSLDNTDTQYF. CDR3 nucleotide sequence: TGCGCCAGCAGCTTGGACAACACAGATACGCAGTATTTT.

The V gene is TRBV9, the J gene TRBJ2-3; no definite D call. The CDR3 runs 14 residues. Trimming shortened V by 0 bases and J by 2 bases, and 7 bases separated the two germline ends. Germline V gives CDR1 SGDLS, CDR2 YYNGEE. As DNA, the CDR3 is TGTGCCAGCAGCGTAGACCCCAACACAGATACGCAGTATTTT. Translated: CASSVDPNTDTQYF.

This sequence joins TRBV5-1 and TRBJ2-4; 10 positions agree with TRBD2. Germline V gene data show CDR1 as SGHRS and CDR2 as YFSETQ. V was clipped by 5 bases and J by 0 bases; unmatched bases: 5. CDR3 length equals 16 residues. CDR3 coding DNA: TGCGCCAGCAGACCTACTAGCGGGATAGCCAAAAACATTCAGTACTTC. Protein sequence: CASRPTSGIAKNIQYF.

The chain has TRBV18 and TRBJ1-2; unclear D gene. CDR1 KGHSH and CDR2 LQKENI come from the germline V gene. The CDR3 sequence is 16 residues long. V shed 0 bases and J shed 4 bases, with 15 bases lying between them. The DNA for the CDR3 is TGTGCCAGCTCACCACCGAGTAACTTCAGAGGCTATGGCTACACCTTC. This sequence encodes CASSPPSNFRGYGYTF.

On this clone: The identical CDR3 is also encoded by other nucleotide sequences in the sample. J is TRBJ2-2 and V is TRBV5-1; no clear D gene. CDR1 is SGHRS, CDR2 YFSETQ, per germline. With 0 bases removed from V and 3 bases from J, the gap between germline ends came to 9 bases. This CDR3 contains 15 residues. The CDR3 nucleotides read TGCGCCAGCAGCTTGGCGGGCGCGGACACCGGGGAGCTGTTTTTT. Translated, it gives CASSLAGADTGELFF.

The CDR3 coding sequence is TGCGCCAGCAGCTTGGGGGGACTAGATCTGAATGAGCAGTTCTTC. It is translated as CASSLGGLDLNEQFF. The chain employs TRBV5-1 and TRBJ2-1; 8 positions agree with TRBD2. V lost 0 bases, J lost 7 bases, and 6 bases stayed unmatched. Looked up from germline, CDR1 is SGHRS and CDR2 is YFSETQ. The CDR3 is 15 amino acids.

Points on this clone: A read error may produce the germline difference seen at one junction end. The J gene is TRBJ2-7, the V gene TRBV5-1; D ambiguous. Looked up from germline, CDR1 is SGHRS and CDR2 is YFSETQ. This CDR3 has 13 residues. The CDR3 nucleotides are TGCGCCAGCAGGTTGGCACCTCCTTACGAGCAGTACTTC. This codes for CASRLAPPYEQYF. The entire variable domain, with the rest obtained from reference TRBV5-1 and TRBJ2-7, is as follows: KAGVTQTPRYLIKTRGQQVTLSCSPISGHRSVSWYQQTPGQGLQFLFEYFSETQRNKGNFPGRFSGRQFSNSRSEMNVSTLELGDSALYLCASRLAPPYEQYFGPGTRLTVT.